The source of this T cell receptor beta chain is a study of cytomegalovirus exposure and HLA in healthy donors. Study results and limitations: TCR beta sequences reportedly predicted most subjects' HLA-A and HLA-B alleles accurately. According to reports, the classifier identified cytomegalovirus status with high specificity and sensitivity.

Germline V gives CDR1 MNHEY, CDR2 SVGAGI. The CDR3 is 14 residues long. V lost 4 bases and J lost 6, with 13 bases in between. With 60 Vbeta and 13 Jbeta primers, the PCR was carried out. This table comes from immunoSEQ multiplex PCR, and its TCRdb copy is limited to in-frame clones, with some not included. This table holds 100,000 to 150,000 clones, over 75% found once. The table lists this clone with a count of one. No antigen is known for it. Sequencing was performed on PBMCs. This sequence was found in a male donor in good health and CMV-seropositive. V gene TRBV6-5 combines with J gene TRBJ1-5, with D possibly TRBD1 on 6 matching bases. The CDR3 sequence is CASSFLQGVQPQHF. CDR3 sequence (DNA): TGTGCCAGCAGTTTCCTACAGGGAGTTCAGCCCCAGCATTTT.